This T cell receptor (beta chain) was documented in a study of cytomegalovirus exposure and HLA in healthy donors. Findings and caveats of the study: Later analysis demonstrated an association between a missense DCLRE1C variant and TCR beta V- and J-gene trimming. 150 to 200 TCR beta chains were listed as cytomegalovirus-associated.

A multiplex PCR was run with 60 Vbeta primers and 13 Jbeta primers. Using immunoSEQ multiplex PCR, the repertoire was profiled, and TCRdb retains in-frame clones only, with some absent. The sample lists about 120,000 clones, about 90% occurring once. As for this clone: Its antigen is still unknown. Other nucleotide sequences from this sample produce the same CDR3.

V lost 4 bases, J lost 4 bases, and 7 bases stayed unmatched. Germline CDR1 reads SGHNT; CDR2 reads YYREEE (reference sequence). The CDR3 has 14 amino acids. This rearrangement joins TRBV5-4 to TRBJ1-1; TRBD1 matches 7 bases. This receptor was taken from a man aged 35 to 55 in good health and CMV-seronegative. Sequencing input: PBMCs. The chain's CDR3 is CASSPRQGSTEAFF. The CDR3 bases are TGTGCCAGCAGCCCCCGACAGGGATCCACTGAAGCTTTCTTT. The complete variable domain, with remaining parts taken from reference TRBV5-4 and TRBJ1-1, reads ETGVTQSPTHLIKTRGQQVTLRCSSQSGHNTVSWYQQALGQGPQFIFQYYREEENGRGNFPPRFSGLQFPNYSSELNVNALELDDSALYLCASSPRQGSTEAFFGQGTRLTVV.